This T cell receptor beta chain stems from a study of cytomegalovirus exposure and HLA in healthy donors (dated by TCRdb to the late 2010s). Regarding the study in general: According to a later analysis, one platform produced both the 120 validation repertoires and the approximately 670 repertoires of the first cohort. A separate validation cohort of over a hundred different subjects was used in addition to the roughly 620-subject first cohort. The study aimed to test whether signatures of past pathogen exposure could be identified by cataloging public T cell receptors. High-throughput TCR immunosequencing, statistical association of individual TCRs with disease status, and machine learning were combined to predict cytomegalovirus infection status. Results and caveats for the whole study, not just this receptor: Subsequent analysis determined that TCRs grouped into clusters in the first cohort also showed a tendency toward co-occurrence across the 90 to 150 validation repertoires, and 85% to 95% of cluster scores exceeded 0. The validation cohort had no HLA typing available for a later analysis, so co-occurrence within that cohort was assessed over all 120 or so repertoires. In both the original and validation cohorts, the classifier was reported to diagnose cytomegalovirus status with high specificity and sensitivity. Across donors, most TCR sequences were observed very rarely, whereas some public TCRs were present in many individuals. A total of fewer than 200 TCR beta chains were listed by the study as associated with cytomegalovirus. In vitro tests confirmed that a few of the cytomegalovirus-associated TCR beta chains recognize cytomegalovirus antigens. The authors suggested that the approach could potentially be extended to other disease states and immunological phenotypes.

The CDR3 has 12 amino acids, counting the end cysteine and phenylalanine. The DNA shown is the 36-base CDR3, in frame from base 1. Looking up the germline V gene (reference sequence) yields CDR1 LNHDA and CDR2 SQIVND. At the junction V is shortened by 4 bases and J by 4 bases, with 7 bases in between. Receptor amplification or capture employed the immunoSEQ multiplex PCR assay. On the study's bioinformatics: A statistical classification framework was built to diagnose cytomegalovirus status from the catalog of TCR beta chain sequences. Here the immuneACCESS table is served through TCRdb, limited to in-frame sequences with V and J called. Missing clones are a known gap in these copies; in checked studies unresolved V genes cover under half, and the rest lacks a known reason. V and J calls plus clone size are reproduced from that table; the DNA served to infer D and trimming. The sample has about 360,000 clones on record, roughly 90% of them singletons. The top ten clones comprise 0.65% to 0.95% of the sample.

Separate from the approximately 670-subject first cohort, the validation cohort of 90 to 150 subjects was the group to which the donors belonged. A single count supports this clone. No antigen is known for it. Base quality data are lacking; no much larger clone is found one base away. This clonotype was sampled from a woman between 18 and 29 years old in good health and CMV-seronegative. The chain is assembled from TRBV19 and TRBJ1-2, with no D gene named confidently. Sequenced: PBMCs. The CDR3 has the sequence CASSSSGYGYTF. Here is the DNA: TGTGCCAGTAGTAGTTCAGGCTATGGCTACACCTTC.